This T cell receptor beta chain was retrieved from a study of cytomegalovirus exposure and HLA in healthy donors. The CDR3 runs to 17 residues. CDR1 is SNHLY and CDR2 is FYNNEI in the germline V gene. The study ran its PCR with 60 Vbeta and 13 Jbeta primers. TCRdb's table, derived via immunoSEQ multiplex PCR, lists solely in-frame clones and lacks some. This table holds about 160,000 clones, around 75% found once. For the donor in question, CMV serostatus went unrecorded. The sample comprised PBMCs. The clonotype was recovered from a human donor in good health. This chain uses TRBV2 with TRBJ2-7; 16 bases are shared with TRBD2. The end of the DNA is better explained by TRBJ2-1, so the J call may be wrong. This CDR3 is CASRPGLAGGADREQFF. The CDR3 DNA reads TGTGCCAGCAGACCGGGACTAGCGGGAGGGGCTGACCGTGAGCAGTTCTTC.